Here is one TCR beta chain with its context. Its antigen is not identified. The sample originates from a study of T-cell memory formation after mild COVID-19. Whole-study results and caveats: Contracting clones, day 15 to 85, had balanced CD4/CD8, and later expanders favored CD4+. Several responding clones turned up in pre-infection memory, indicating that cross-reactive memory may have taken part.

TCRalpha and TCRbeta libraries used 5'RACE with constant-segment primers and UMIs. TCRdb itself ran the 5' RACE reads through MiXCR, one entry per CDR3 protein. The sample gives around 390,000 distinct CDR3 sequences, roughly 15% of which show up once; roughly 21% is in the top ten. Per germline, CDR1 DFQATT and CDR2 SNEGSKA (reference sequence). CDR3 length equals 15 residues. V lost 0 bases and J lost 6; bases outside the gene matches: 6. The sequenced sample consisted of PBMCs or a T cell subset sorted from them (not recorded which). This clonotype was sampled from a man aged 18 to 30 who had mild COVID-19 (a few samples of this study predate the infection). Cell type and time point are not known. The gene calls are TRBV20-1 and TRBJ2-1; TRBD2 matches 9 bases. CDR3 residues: CSARERGGRGNEQFF. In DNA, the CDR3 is TGCAGTGCTAGAGAGCGGGGGGGCCGGGGCAATGAGCAGTTCTTC.